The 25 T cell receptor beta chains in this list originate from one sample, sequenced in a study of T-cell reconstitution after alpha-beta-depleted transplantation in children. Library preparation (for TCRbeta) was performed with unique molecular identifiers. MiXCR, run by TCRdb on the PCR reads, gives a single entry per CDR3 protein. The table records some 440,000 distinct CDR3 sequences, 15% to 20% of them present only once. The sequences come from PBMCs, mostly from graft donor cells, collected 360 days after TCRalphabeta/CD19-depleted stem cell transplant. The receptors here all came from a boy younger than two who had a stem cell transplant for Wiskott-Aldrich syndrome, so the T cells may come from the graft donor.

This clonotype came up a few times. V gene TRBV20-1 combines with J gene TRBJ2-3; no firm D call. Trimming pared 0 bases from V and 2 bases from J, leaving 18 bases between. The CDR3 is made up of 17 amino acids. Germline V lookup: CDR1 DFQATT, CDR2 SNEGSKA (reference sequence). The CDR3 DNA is TGCAGTGCTAGAGATTTAGTTGCCGGGCTGTCCACAGATACGCAGTATTTT. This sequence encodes CSARDLVAGLSTDTQYF.

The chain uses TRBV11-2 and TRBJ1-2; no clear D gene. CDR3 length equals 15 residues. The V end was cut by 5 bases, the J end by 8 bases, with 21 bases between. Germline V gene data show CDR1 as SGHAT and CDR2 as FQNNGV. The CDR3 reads CASSHPGRLFKGYTF. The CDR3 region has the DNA TGTGCCAGCAGCCACCCAGGCAGGCTCTTTAAGGGCTACACCTTC.

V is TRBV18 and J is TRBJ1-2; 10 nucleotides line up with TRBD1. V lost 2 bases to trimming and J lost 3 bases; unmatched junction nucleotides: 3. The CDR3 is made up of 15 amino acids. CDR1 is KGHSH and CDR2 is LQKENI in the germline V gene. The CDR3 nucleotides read TGTGCCAGCTCACCAGACAGGGGGCTGGACTATGGCTACACCTTC. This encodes CASSPDRGLDYGYTF.

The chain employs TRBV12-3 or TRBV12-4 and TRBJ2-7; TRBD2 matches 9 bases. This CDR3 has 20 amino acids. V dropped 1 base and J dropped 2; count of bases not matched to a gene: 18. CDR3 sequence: CASSLGLSGKGLASPYEQYF. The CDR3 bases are TGTGCCAGCAGTTTAGGGCTATCAGGGAAAGGACTAGCGTCCCCCTACGAGCAGTACTTC.

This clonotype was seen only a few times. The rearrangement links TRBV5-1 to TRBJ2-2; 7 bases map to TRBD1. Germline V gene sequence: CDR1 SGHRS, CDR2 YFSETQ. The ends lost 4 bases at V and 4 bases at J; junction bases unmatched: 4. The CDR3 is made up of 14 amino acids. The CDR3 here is CASSLGQFTGELFF. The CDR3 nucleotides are TGCGCCAGCAGCCTGGGACAGTTCACCGGGGAGCTGTTTTTT.

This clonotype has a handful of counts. CDR3 sequence: CASSYRTSSYNEQFF. In DNA form, the CDR3 reads TGTGCCAGCAGTTATCGGACTAGCTCCTACAATGAGCAGTTCTTC. V usage is TRBV6-5 and J usage is TRBJ2-1; 7 nucleotides align to TRBD2. Germline V gene data show CDR1 as MNHEY and CDR2 as SVGAGI. The CDR3 has 15 amino acids. With 3 bases clipped from V and 0 bases from J, the junction kept 2 bases outside the gene matches.

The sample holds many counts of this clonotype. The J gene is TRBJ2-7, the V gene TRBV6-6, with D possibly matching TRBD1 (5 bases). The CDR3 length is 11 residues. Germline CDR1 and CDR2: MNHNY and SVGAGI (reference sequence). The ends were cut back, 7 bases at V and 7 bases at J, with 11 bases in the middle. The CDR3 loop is CASIAGKEQYF. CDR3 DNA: TGTGCCAGCATCGCAGGGAAAGAGCAGTACTTC.

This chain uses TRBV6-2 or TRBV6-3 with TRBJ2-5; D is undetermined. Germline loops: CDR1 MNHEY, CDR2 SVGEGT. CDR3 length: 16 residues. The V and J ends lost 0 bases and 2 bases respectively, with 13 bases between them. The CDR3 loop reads CASSYSGGTPQETQYF. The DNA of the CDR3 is TGTGCCAGCAGTTACTCGGGCGGTACCCCACAAGAGACCCAGTACTTC.

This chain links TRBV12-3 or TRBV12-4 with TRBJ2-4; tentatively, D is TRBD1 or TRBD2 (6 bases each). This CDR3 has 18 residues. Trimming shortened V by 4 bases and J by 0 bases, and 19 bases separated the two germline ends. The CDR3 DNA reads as TGTGCCAGCAGTTCCTTTTTAGGGGGGCAGCTAGCCAAAAACATTCAGTACTTC. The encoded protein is CASSSFLGGQLAKNIQYF.

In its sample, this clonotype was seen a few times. CDR3 sequence reads: CAIKPGPRGRYDTEAFF. The DNA of the CDR3 is TGTGCCATCAAACCGGGACCAAGGGGGAGGTACGACACTGAAGCTTTCTTT. The J gene is TRBJ1-1, the V gene TRBV10-3, with D possibly being TRBD1 (6 bases). The V end was cut by 7 bases, the J end by 3 bases, with 24 bases between. The CDR3 loop spans 17 amino acids. Germline CDR1 ENHRY, CDR2 SYGVKD.

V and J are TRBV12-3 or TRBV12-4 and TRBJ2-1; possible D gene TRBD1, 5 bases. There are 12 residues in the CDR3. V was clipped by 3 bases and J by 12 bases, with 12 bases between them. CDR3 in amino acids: CASSFLGPWQFF. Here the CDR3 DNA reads TGTGCCAGCAGTTTTCTGGGGCCGTGGCAGTTCTTC.

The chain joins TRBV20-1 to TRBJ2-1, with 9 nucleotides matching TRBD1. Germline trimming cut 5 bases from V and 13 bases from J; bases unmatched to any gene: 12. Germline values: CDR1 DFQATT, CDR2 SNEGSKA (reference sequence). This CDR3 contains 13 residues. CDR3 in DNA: TGCAGTGCTGACACAGGGGGCGCCGAGGCCCAGTTCTTC. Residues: CSADTGGAEAQFF.

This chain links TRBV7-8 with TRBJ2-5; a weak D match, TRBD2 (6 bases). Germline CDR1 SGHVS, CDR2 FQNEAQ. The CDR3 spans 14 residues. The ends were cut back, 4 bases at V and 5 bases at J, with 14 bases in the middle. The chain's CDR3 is CASSSGGPGETQYF. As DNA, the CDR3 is TGTGCCAGCAGCTCCGGAGGGCCTGGTGAGACCCAGTACTTC.

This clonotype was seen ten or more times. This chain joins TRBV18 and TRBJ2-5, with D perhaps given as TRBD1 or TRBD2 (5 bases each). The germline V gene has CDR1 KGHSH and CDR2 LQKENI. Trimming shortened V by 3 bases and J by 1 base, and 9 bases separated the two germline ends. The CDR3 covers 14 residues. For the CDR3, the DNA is TGTGCCAGCTCACCGGGACCGATCCAAGAGACCCAGTACTTC. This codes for CASSPGPIQETQYF.

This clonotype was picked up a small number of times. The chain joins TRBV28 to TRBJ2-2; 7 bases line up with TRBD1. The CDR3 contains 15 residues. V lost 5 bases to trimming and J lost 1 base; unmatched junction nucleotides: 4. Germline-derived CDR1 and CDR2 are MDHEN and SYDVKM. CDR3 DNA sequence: TGTGCCAGCAGTAGGACAGGTTGGAACACCGGGGAGCTGTTTTTT. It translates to CASSRTGWNTGELFF.

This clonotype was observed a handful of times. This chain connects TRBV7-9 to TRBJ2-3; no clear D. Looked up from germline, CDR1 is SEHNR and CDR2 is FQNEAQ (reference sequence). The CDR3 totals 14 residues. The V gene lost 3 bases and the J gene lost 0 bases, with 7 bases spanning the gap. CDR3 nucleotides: TGTGCCAGCAGCTTGTGGGTGAGCACAGATACGCAGTATTTT. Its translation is CASSLWVSTDTQYF.

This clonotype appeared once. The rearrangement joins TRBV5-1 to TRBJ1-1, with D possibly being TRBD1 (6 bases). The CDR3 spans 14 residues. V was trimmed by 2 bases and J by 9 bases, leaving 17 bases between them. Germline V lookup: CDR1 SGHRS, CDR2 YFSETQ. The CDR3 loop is CASSLAFGGRQAFF. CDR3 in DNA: TGCGCCAGCAGCTTAGCTTTCGGGGGGCGACAAGCTTTCTTT.

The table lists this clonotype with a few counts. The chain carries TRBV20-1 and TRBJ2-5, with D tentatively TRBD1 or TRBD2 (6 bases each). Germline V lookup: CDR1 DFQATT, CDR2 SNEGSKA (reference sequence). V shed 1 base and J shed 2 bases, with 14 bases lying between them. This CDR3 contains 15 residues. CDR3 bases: TGCAGTGCTAGAGTGGAGGGGGGTTCGCAAGAGACCCAGTACTTC. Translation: CSARVEGGSQETQYF.

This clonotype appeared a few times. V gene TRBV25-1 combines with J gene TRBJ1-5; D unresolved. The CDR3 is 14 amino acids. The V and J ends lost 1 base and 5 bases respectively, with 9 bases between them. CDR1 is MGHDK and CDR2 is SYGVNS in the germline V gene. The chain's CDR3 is CASSESGPHQPQHF. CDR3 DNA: TGTGCCAGCAGTGAATCCGGGCCCCATCAGCCCCAGCATTTT.

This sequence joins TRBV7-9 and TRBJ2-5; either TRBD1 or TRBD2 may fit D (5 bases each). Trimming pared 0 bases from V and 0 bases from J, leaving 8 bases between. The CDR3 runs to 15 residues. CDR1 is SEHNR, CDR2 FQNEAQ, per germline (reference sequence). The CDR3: CASSLAGRYQETQYF. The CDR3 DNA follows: TGTGCCAGCAGCTTAGCGGGACGGTACCAAGAGACCCAGTACTTC.

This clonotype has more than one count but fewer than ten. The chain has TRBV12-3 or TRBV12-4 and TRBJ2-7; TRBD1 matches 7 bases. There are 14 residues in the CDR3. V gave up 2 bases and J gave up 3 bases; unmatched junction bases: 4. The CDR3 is CASSLRGRFYEQYF. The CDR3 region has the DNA TGTGCCAGCAGTTTAAGGGGGCGATTCTACGAGCAGTACTTC.

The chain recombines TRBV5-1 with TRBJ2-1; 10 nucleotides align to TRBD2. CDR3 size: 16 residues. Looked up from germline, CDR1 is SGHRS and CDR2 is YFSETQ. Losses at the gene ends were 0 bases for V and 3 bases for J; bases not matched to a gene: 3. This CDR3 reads CASSLGLAGFYNEQFF. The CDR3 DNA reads TGCGCCAGCAGCTTGGGACTAGCGGGCTTCTACAATGAGCAGTTCTTC.

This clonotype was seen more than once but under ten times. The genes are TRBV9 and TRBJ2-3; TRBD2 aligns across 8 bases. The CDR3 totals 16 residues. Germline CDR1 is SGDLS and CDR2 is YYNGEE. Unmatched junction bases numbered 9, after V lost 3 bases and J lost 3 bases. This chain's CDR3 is CASSASGGGRTDTQYF. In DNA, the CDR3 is TGTGCCAGCAGCGCCTCGGGCGGGGGGCGAACAGATACGCAGTATTTT.

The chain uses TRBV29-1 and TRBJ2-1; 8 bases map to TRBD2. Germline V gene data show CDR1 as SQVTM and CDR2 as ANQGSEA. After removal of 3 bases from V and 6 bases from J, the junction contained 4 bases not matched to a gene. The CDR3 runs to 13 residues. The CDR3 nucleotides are TGCAGCGTTGAGCGGACTAGCACCAATGAGCAGTTCTTC. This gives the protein CSVERTSTNEQFF.

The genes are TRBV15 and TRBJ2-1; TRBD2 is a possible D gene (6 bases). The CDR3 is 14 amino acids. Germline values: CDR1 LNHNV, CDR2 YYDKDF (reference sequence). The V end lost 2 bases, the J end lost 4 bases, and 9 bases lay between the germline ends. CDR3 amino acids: CATSRRRGYNEQFF. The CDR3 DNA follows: TGTGCCACCAGCAGACGACGGGGGTACAATGAGCAGTTCTTC.